This entry concerns a single T cell receptor (beta chain). Antigen: not known. Clones were read by immunoSEQ multiplex PCR, and TCRdb kept only the in-frame ones, dropping some. This sample yields about 120,000 clones, of which less than 90% are seen a single time; less than 30% belongs to the top ten. CDR3 length: 15 residues. Per the germline V gene, CDR1 is MNHEY and CDR2 is SVGEGT. Trimming pared 2 bases from V and 4 bases from J, leaving 15 bases between. This sample stems from a study of T cell responses to AZD1222 COVID-19 vaccine. Study-level findings and limits: A reported finding is that nearly half of spike-specific TCRs target unmutated variant regions.

The specimen was peripheral blood, collected on day 0 of AZD1222 vaccination. The receptor was isolated from an adult in good health. V is TRBV6-2 or TRBV6-3 and J is TRBJ2-7, with D unresolved. This CDR3 reads CASSYVGPPGYEQYF. The CDR3 DNA is TGTGCCAGCAGTTACGTCGGGCCCCCCGGGTACGAGCAGTACTTC.